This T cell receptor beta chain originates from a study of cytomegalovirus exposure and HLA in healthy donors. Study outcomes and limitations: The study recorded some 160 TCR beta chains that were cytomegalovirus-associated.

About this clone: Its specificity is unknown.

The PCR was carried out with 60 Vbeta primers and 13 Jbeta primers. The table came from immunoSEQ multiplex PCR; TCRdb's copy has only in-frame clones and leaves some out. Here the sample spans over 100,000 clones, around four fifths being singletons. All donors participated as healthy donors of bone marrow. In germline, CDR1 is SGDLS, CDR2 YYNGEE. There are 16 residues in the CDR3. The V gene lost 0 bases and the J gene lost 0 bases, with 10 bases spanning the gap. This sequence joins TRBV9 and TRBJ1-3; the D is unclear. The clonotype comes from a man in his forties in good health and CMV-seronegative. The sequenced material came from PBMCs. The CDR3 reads CASSVGLPSSGNTIYF. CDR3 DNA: TGTGCCAGCAGCGTAGGACTACCAAGCTCTGGAAACACCATATATTTT.